This TCR beta chain is drawn from a study of T cell changes during pregnancy in multiple sclerosis. The table came from immunoSEQ multiplex PCR; TCRdb's copy has only in-frame clones and leaves some out. The sample lists fewer than 60,000 clones; roughly 91% were seen once. The sequence derives from a female donor in good health, enrolled as a control in a pregnancy study. Sequencing used peripheral blood, obtained in the third trimester of pregnancy.

Written as DNA, the CDR3 is TGTGCCAGCAGGGAACTAGCGGGAGCGCCCGGGGCCAACGTCCTGACTTTC. As protein: CASRELAGAPGANVLTF. The V call is TRBV6-1, the J call TRBJ2-6; TRBD2 aligns across 11 bases. The length of the CDR3 is 17 residues. CDR1 and CDR2 (germline): MNHNS, SASEGT. V shed 6 bases, J shed 4 bases, and the junction held 8 bases outside the gene matches.